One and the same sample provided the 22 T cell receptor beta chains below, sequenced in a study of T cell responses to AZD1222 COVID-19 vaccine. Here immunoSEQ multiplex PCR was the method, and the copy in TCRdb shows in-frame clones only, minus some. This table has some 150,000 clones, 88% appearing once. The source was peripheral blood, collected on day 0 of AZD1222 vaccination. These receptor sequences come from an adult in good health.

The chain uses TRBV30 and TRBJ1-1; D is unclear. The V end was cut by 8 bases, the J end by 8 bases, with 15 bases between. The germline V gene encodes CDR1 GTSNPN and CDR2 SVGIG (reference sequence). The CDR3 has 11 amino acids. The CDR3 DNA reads TGTGCCCGCGGCGAGGGCGCCGAAGCTTTCTTT. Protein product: CARGEGAEAFF.

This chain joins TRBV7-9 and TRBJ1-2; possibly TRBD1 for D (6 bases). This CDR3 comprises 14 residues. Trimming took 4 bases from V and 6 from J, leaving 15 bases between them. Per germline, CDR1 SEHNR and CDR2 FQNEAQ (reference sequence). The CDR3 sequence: CASSSGHSADGYTF. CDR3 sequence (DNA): TGTGCCAGCAGCTCGGGACACTCTGCAGATGGCTACACCTTC.

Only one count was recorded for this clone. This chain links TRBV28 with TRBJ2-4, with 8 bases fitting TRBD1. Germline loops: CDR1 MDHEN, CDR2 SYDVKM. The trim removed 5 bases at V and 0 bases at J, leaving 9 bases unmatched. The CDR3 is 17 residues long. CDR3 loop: CASSGFQGARAKNIQYF. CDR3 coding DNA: TGTGCCAGCAGTGGATTTCAGGGGGCGCGAGCCAAAAACATTCAGTACTTC.

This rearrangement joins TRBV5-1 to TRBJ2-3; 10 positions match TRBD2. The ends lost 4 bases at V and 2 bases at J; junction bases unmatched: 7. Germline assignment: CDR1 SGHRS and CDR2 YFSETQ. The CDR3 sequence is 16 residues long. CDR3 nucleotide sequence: TGCGCCAGCAGCCTCGGACTAGCGGATATCACAGATACGCAGTATTTT. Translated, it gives CASSLGLADITDTQYF.

Here the CDR3 DNA reads TGTGCCAGCAGCTTTGGGGGAGCGGACCAGCCCCAGCATTTT. Its protein product is CASSFGGADQPQHF. This chain connects TRBV7-8 to TRBJ1-5; D perhaps matches TRBD1 (5 bases). V was cut by 3 bases and J by 7 bases, with 13 bases left in between. Looked up from germline, CDR1 is SGHVS and CDR2 is FQNEAQ. The CDR3 totals 14 residues.

In nucleotides, the CDR3 is TGCGCCAGCAGCCAAGGGGTGTGGGAGACCCAGTACTTC. Translated: CASSQGVWETQYF. J is TRBJ2-5 and V is TRBV4-3; D is unclear. Germline CDR1 reads LGHNA; CDR2 reads YSLEER. The CDR3 loop spans 13 amino acids. The V gene lost 1 base and the J gene lost 5 bases, with 8 bases spanning the gap.

The CDR3 nucleotides read TGTGCCAGCAGTACTCCGGGGGGTGGGGCCAACGTCCTGACTTTC. It translates to CASSTPGGGANVLTF. The V call is TRBV28, the J call TRBJ2-6, with 7 bases aligning to TRBD2. CDR3 length equals 15 residues. Germline V gene data show CDR1 as MDHEN and CDR2 as SYDVKM. The V gene end was trimmed by 5 bases and the J gene end by 3 bases; junction bases not matched to a gene: 4. Based on the CDR3 plus reference TRBV28 and TRBJ2-6, the full variable domain is DVKVTQSSRYLVKRTGEKVFLECVQDMDHENMFWYRQDPGLGLRLIYFSYDVKMKEKGDIPEGYSVSREKKERFSLILESASTNQTSMYLCASSTPGGGANVLTFGAGSRLTVL.

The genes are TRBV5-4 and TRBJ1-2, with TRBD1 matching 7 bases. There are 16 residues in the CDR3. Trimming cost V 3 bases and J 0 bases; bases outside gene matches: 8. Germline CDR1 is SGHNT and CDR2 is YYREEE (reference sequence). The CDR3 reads CASSSGQGVSNYGYTF. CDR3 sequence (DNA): TGTGCCAGCAGCTCTGGTCAGGGGGTATCTAACTATGGCTACACCTTC.

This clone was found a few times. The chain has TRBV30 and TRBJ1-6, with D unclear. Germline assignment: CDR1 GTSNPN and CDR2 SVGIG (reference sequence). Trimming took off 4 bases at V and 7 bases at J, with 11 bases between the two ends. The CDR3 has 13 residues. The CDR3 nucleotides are TGTGCCTGGAAGGAACAATCGAATTCACCCCTCCACTTT. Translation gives CAWKEQSNSPLHF.

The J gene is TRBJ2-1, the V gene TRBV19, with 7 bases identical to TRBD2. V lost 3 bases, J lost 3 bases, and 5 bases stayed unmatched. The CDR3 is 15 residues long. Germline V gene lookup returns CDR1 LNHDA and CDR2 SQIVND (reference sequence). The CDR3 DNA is TGTGCCAGTAGTATGCTGGCGGGGGTCTACAATGAGCAGTTCTTC. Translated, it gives CASSMLAGVYNEQFF.

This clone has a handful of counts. CDR3 amino acids: CASSQEEGVGSYEQYF. CDR3 nucleotide sequence: TGCGCCAGCAGCCAAGAGGAAGGGGTGGGCTCCTACGAGCAGTACTTC. The V call is TRBV4-1, the J call TRBJ2-7; tentatively, D is TRBD1 (5 bases). Trimming shortened V by 0 bases and J by 0 bases, and 12 bases separated the two germline ends. The germline V gene has CDR1 MGHRA and CDR2 YSYEKL. This CDR3 spans 16 amino acids.

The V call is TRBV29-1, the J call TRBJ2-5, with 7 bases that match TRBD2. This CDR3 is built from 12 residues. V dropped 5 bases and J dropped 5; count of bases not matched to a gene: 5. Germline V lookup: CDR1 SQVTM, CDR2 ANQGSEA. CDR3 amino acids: CSVRPRGETQYF. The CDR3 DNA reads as TGCAGCGTTCGTCCGCGGGGGGAGACCCAGTACTTC.

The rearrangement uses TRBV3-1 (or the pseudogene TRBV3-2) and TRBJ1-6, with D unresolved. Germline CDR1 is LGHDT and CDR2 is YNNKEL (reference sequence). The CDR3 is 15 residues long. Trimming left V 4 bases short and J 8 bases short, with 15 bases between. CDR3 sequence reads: CASSLETTGDSPLHF. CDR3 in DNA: TGTGCCAGCAGCCTAGAAACAACGGGAGATTCACCCCTCCACTTT.

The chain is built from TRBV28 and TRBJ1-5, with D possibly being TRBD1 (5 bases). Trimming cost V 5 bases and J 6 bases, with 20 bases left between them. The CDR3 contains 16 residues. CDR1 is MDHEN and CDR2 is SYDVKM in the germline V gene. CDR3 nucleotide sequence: TGTGCCAGCAGTACCCAGATGCGGGGGTGGGGTCAGCCCCAGCATTTT. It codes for CASSTQMRGWGQPQHF.

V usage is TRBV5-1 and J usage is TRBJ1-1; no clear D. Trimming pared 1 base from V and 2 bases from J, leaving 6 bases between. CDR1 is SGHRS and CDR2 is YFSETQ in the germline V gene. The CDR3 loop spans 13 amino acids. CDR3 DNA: TGCGCCAGCAGCTTGAGGCATAACACTGAAGCTTTCTTT. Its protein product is CASSLRHNTEAFF.

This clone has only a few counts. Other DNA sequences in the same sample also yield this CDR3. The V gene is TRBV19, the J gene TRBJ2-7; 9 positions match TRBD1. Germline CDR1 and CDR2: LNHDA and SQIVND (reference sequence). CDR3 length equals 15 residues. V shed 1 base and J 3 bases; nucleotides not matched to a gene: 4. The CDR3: CASSIGGTGIYEQYF. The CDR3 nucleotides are TGTGCCAGTAGTATAGGGGGGACAGGGATCTACGAGCAGTACTTC.

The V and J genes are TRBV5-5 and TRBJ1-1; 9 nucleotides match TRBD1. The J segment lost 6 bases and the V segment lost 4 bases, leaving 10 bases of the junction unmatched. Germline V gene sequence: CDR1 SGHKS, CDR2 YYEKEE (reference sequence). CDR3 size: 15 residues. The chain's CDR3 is CASSLIDRGSPEAFF. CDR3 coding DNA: TGTGCCAGCAGCCTGATCGACAGGGGGTCCCCTGAAGCTTTCTTT.

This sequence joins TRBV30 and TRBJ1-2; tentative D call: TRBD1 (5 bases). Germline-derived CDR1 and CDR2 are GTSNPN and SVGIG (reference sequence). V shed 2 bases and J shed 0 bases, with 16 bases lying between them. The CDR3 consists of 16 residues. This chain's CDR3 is CAWSKGSGRANYGYTF. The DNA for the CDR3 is TGTGCCTGGAGTAAAGGATCAGGGCGAGCTAACTATGGCTACACCTTC.

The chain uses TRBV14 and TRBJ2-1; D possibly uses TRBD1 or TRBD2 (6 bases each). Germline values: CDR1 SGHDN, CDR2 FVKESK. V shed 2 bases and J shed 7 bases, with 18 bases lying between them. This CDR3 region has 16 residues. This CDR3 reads CASSQPYRGRGNEQFF. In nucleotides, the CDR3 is TGTGCCAGCAGCCAACCATACCGGGGGCGAGGGAATGAGCAGTTCTTC.

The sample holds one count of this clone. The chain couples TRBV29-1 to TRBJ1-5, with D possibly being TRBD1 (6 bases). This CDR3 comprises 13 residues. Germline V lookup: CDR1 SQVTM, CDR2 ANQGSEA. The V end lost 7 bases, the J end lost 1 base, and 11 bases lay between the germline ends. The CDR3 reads CSAVGQSNQPQHF. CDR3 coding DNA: TGCAGCGCGGTCGGACAGAGCAATCAGCCCCAGCATTTT.

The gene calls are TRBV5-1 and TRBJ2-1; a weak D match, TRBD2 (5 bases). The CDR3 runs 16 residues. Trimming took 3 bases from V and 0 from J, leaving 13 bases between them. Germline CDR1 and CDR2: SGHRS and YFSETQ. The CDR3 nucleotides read TGCGCCAGCAGCTGGGCCAGCGGAACCTCCTACAATGAGCAGTTCTTC. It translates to CASSWASGTSYNEQFF.

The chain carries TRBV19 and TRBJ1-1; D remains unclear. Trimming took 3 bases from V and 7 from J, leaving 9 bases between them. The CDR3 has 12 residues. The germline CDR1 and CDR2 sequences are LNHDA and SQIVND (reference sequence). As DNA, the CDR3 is TGTGCCAGTAGTATTGGAGGCAGTGAAGCTTTCTTT. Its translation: CASSIGGSEAFF. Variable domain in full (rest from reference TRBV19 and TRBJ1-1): DGGITQSPKYLFRKEGQNVTLSCEQNLNHDAMYWYRQDPGQGLRLIYYSQIVNDFQKGDIAEGYSVSREKKESFPLTVTSAQKNPTAFYLCASSIGGSEAFFGQGTRLTVV.